The 13 T cell receptor beta chains below all came from one sample that was sequenced in a study of a mutant IDH1 vaccine in newly diagnosed glioma. These TCRs' antigens remain unknown. TCRdb's copy holds only in-frame clones and misses some; the assay was immunoSEQ multiplex PCR. This table has about 30,000 clones, about 80% appearing once. Time point reported: week 5, during vaccination. The content of each vaccine dose was 300 ug of mutant IDH1 20-mer peptide, and topical imiquimod accompanied it. The material sequenced was PBMCs, taken from a glioma patient whose treatment included an IDH1 peptide vaccine. All receptors derive from a man aged 25 to 40 with glioma.

V and J are TRBV30 and TRBJ2-1; weak D call: TRBD2 (6 bases). The V end lost 1 base, the J end lost 7 bases, and 14 bases lay between the germline ends. The germline gives CDR1 GTSNPN, CDR2 SVGIG (reference sequence). The CDR3 is 14 amino acids. The CDR3 DNA follows: TGTGCCTGGAGTGATTGGGCGGGGTCAAATGAGCAGTTCTTC. Its translation is CAWSDWAGSNEQFF.

The genes are TRBV6-5 and TRBJ2-5; 9 bases are shared with TRBD2. From germline, CDR1 is MNHEY and CDR2 SVGAGI. V gave up 1 base and J gave up 5 bases; unmatched junction bases: 8. This CDR3 is 16 amino acids long. The CDR3 nucleotides are TGTGCCAGCAGTTACTTAGCGGGAGTGAGGAGGGAGACCCAGTACTTC. Amino acid sequence: CASSYLAGVRRETQYF.

This sequence joins TRBV7-9 and TRBJ1-1, with TRBD1 as a possible D gene (5 bases). The germline CDR1 and CDR2 sequences are SEHNR and FQNEAQ (reference sequence). Deletions cut 5 bases from V and 1 base from J, with 20 bases between. The CDR3 has 17 amino acids. The CDR3 DNA sequence: TGTGCCAGCAGCCCCCAGCAGGGTTCCATTCAGAACACTGAAGCTTTCTTT. It specifies CASSPQQGSIQNTEAFF.

Turning to this clone: The same CDR3 arises from other DNA sequences in this sample as well. V gene TRBV29-1 combines with J gene TRBJ2-3; perhaps TRBD1 as D (5 bases). Trimming shortened V by 4 bases and J by 2 bases, and 10 bases separated the two germline ends. The germline CDR1 and CDR2 sequences are SQVTM and ANQGSEA. The CDR3 runs 13 residues. The CDR3 sequence: CSVGSGFTDTQYF. The CDR3 coding sequence is TGCAGCGTTGGGTCAGGGTTCACAGATACGCAGTATTTT.

The rearrangement uses TRBV10-1 and TRBJ2-1; D unresolved. Trimming removed 2 bases from V and 7 bases from J, with 6 bases in between. Germline V gives CDR1 WNHNN, CDR2 SYGVQD (reference sequence). The CDR3 loop spans 12 amino acids. The CDR3 here is CASSENLNEQFF. The CDR3 DNA follows: TGCGCCAGCAGTGAGAATTTGAATGAGCAGTTCTTC.

The V call is TRBV19, the J call TRBJ2-5; D is ambiguous. Germline V lookup: CDR1 LNHDA, CDR2 SQIVND (reference sequence). The CDR3 is 13 amino acids. V lost 4 bases and J 2 bases, leaving 8 bases between the germline ends. In nucleotides, the CDR3 is TGTGCCAGTAGTAATACGGGTCAAGAGACCCAGTACTTC. It yields the protein CASSNTGQETQYF.

This chain links TRBV18 with TRBJ1-1; the match to TRBD1 covers 8 bases. The length of the CDR3 is 12 residues. Trimming cost V 6 bases and J 11 bases; bases outside gene matches: 8. Germline loops: CDR1 KGHSH, CDR2 LQKENI. The CDR3 bases are TGTGCCAGCTCCTCCGGACAGGGTCGGGCTTTCTTT. Translated, it gives CASSSGQGRAFF.

V gene TRBV13 combines with J gene TRBJ1-1, with no clear D. Trimming removed 1 base at V and 3 bases at J, with 18 bases between. CDR1 and CDR2 from the germline V gene are PRHDT and FYEKMQ (reference sequence). The CDR3 contains 17 residues. The CDR3 reads CASSLEASGYMDTEAFF. The CDR3 DNA reads as TGTGCCAGCAGCTTAGAGGCGTCCGGATATATGGACACTGAAGCTTTCTTT.

J is TRBJ1-2 and V is TRBV19; no clear D gene. This CDR3 has 14 residues. In germline, CDR1 is LNHDA, CDR2 SQIVND (reference sequence). V lost 7 bases and J lost 6, with 18 bases in between. CDR3 protein: CASTLAGPLNGYTF. CDR3 nucleotide sequence: TGTGCCAGTACCCTAGCCGGACCCCTGAATGGCTACACCTTC.

This clone was seen only once. V is TRBV6-1 and J is TRBJ1-5; 12 positions match TRBD1. Germline trimming cut 8 bases from V and 2 bases from J; bases unmatched to any gene: 4. The CDR3 has 15 residues. CDR1 MNHNS and CDR2 SASEGT come from the germline V gene. The chain's CDR3 is CASRGQGAGNQPQHF. Here the CDR3 DNA reads TGTGCCAGCCGGGGACAGGGGGCCGGCAATCAGCCCCAGCATTTT.

The rearrangement joins TRBV4-3 to TRBJ2-1; possible D gene TRBD1, 6 bases. Germline V CDR1 and CDR2: LGHNA, YSLEER. There are 15 residues in the CDR3. Trimming left V 1 base short and J 5 bases short, with 12 bases between. This CDR3 is CASSQVSDRDNEQFF. CDR3 nucleotides: TGCGCCAGCAGCCAAGTTTCGGACAGAGACAATGAGCAGTTCTTC.

The chain couples TRBV27 to TRBJ2-3; perhaps TRBD1 as D (6 bases). The CDR3 loop spans 13 amino acids. V was cut by 1 base and J by 4 bases, with 6 bases left in between. Looked up from germline, CDR1 is MNHEY and CDR2 is SMNVEV (reference sequence). The CDR3, as DNA: TGTGCCAGCAGTTTATACAGGGCAGATACGCAGTATTTT. As protein: CASSLYRADTQYF.

The rearrangement uses TRBV4-2 and TRBJ1-5; D uncertain. The CDR3 has 15 residues. With 1 base removed from V and 3 bases from J, the gap between germline ends came to 10 bases. CDR1 is LGHNA and CDR2 is YNFKEQ in the germline V gene. CDR3 nucleotides: TGTGCCAGCAGCCAAGTGTCACGGGACAATCAGCCCCAGCATTTT. This encodes CASSQVSRDNQPQHF.